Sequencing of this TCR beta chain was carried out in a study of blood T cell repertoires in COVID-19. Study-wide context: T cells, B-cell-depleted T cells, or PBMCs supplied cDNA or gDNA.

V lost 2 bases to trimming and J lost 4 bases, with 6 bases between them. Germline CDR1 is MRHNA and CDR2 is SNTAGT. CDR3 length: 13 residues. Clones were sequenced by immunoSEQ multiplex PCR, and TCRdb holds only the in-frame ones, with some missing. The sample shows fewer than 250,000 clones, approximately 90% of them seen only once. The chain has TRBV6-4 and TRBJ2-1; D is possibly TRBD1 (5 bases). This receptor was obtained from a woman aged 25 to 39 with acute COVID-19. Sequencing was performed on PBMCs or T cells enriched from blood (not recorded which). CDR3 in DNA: TGTGCCAGCAGTGACGGGGCATACAATGAGCAGTTCTTC. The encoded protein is CASSDGAYNEQFF.